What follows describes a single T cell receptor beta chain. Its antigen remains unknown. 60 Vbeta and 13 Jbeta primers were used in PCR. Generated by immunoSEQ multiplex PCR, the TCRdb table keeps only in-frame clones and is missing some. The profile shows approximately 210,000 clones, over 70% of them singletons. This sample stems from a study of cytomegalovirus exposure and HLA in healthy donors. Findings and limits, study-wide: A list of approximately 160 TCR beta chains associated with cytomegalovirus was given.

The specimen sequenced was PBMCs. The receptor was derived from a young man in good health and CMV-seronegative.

Written as DNA, the CDR3 is TGTGCCAGCAGGCTAGCGGGAGGTGGAGTGGAGCAGTACTTC. Translating gives CASRLAGGGVEQYF. The chain links TRBV27 to TRBJ2-7, with 11 bases lining up with TRBD2. This CDR3 spans 14 amino acids. V dropped 6 bases and J dropped 7; count of bases not matched to a gene: 8. The germline V gene encodes CDR1 MNHEY and CDR2 SMNVEV (reference sequence).